The T cell receptor (beta chain) under discussion was sequenced for a study of beta chain features in type 1 diabetes. Study details: Cell yields, gender and age were similar in healthy donors and patients. All samples combined gave roughly 100 million sorted cells for examination. The study's findings and limits: Moderately but significantly shorter TCRB CDR3s were found in Type 1 diabetes patients in all four CD4+ subsets.

Germline CDR1 and CDR2: MNHEY and SVGAGI. V lost 4 bases, J lost 2 bases, and 5 bases stayed unmatched. This CDR3 is built from 16 residues. Sequenced material consisted of expressed TCRB transcripts (all of the isolated RNA was reverse transcribed). This table comes from immunoSEQ multiplex PCR, and its TCRdb copy is limited to in-frame clones, with some not included. Of some 370,000 clones listed, roughly a tenth are singletons. This clone turned up a few times. The antigen remains undetermined. The sequencing sample was made of central memory CD4+ T cells from blood. The sequence derives from a man aged 25-45 years with type 1 diabetes. The chain couples TRBV6-5 to TRBJ2-1, with 10 nucleotides matching TRBD1. The CDR3 coding sequence is TGTGCCAGCAGTTTACGAGGGACAGGGGCCTACAATGAGCAGTTCTTC. Amino acid sequence: CASSLRGTGAYNEQFF.